The text below deals with one T cell receptor beta chain. What it recognizes is unknown. The junction departs from the called germline gene at one end, perhaps through a read error. How the authors handled the data: Lowest detectable productive clonotype frequency was 2.59 x 10-5. Assay used: immunoSEQ multiplex PCR; TCRdb lists only in-frame clones, some missing. V and J calls and clone size are those listed in that table; D and trimming were worked out from the DNA. The sample lists 35,000 or so clones, roughly three quarters occurring once. The data are from a study of STAT5B mutations in CD4+ large granular lymphocyte leukemia. Study details: Among healthy controls, a particular HLA allele went with more CDR3 'QG' motifs.

The CDR3 runs to 14 residues. Germline V CDR1 and CDR2: MDHEN, SYDVKM. Study-wide results and caveats: TRBV06-family usage was enriched in top patient clones (8/27) versus controls (2/35). CD4-sorted patient repertoires seemed more clonal than healthy CD4+ repertoires.

The specimen sequenced was CD4+ T cells from blood buffy coats. This sequence originates from a human donor in good health. The J gene is TRBJ1-5, the V gene TRBV28; no definite D call. The CDR3 is CASSSSGSTQPQHF. DNA for the CDR3: TGTGCCAGCAGCAGTTCTGGCAGCACTCAGCCCCAGCATTTT.